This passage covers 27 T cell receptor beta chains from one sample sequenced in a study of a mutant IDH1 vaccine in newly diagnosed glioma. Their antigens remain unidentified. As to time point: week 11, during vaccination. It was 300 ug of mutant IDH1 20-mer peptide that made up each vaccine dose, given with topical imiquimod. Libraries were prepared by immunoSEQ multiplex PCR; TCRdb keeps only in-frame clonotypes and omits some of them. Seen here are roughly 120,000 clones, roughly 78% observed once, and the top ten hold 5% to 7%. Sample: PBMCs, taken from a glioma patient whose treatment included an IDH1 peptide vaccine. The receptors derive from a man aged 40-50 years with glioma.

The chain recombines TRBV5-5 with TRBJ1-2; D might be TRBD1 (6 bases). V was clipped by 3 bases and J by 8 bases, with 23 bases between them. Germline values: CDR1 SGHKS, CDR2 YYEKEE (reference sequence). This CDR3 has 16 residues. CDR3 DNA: TGTGCCAGCAGCTGGGGGCCAACCCCCACGATAGGGGGCTACACCTTC. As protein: CASSWGPTPTIGGYTF.

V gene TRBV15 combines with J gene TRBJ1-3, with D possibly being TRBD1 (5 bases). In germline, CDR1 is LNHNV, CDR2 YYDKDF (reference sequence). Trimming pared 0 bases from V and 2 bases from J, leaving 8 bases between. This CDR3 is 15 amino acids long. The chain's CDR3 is CATSRDIRAGNTIYF. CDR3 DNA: TGTGCCACCAGCAGAGATATCAGGGCTGGAAACACCATATATTTT.

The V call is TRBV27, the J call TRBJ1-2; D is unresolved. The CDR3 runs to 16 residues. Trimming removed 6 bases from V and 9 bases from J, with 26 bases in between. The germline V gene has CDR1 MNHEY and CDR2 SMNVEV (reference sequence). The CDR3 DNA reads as TGTGCCAGCAGACGACATAGCCCGGGAGCCGTTAGAAGCTACACCTTC. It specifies CASRRHSPGAVRSYTF.

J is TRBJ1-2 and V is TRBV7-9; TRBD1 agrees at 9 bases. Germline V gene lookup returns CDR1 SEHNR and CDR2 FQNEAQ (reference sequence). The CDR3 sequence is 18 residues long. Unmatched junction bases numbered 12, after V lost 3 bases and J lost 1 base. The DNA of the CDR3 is TGTGCCAGCAGCTTTCAACTGGGACAGGGTGGAGGTAACTATGGCTACACCTTC. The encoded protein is CASSFQLGQGGGNYGYTF.

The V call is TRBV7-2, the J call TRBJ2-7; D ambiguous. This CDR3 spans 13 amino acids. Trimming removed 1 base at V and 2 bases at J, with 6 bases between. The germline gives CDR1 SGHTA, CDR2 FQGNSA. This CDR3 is CASSLDRTYEQYF. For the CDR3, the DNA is TGTGCCAGCAGCTTAGACAGAACCTACGAGCAGTACTTC.

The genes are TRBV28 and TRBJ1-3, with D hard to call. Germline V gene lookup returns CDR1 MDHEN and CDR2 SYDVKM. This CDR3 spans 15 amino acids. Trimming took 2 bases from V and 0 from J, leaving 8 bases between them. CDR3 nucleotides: TGTGCCAGCAGTTTACGGCTGATCTCTGGAAACACCATATATTTT. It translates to CASSLRLISGNTIYF.

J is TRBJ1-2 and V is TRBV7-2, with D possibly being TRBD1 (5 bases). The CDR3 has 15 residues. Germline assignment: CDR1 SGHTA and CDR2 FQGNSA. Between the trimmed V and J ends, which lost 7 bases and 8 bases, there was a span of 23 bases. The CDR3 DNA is TGTGCCAGCACCCCCGTGGCAGGGAAGAAAGGGGGCTACACCTTC. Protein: CASTPVAGKKGGYTF.

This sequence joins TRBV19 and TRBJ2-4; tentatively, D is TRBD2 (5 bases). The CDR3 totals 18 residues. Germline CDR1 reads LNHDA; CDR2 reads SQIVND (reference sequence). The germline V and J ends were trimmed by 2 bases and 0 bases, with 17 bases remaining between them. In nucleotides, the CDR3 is TGTGCCAGTAGTATAAGGATGGAGGTTATTCTAGCCAAAAACATTCAGTACTTC. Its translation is CASSIRMEVILAKNIQYF.

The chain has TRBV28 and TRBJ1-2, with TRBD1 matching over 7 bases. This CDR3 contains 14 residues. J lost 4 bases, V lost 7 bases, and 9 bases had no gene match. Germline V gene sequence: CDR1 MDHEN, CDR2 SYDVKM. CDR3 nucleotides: TGTGCCAGCACCTGGAGGGACAGAGGCTATGGCTACACCTTC. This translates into CASTWRDRGYGYTF.

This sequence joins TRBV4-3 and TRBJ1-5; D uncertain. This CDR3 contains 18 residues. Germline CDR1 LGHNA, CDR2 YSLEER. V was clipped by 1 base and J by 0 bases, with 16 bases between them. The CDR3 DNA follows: TGCGCCAGCAGCCAAGGTGTAGGGTCGGCGGATAGCAATCAGCCCCAGCATTTT. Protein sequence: CASSQGVGSADSNQPQHF.

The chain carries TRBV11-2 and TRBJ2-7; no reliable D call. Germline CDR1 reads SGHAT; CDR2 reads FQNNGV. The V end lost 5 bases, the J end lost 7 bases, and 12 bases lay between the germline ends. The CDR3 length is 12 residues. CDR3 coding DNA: TGTGCCAGCAGCCTTGTAATTTGGGAGCAGTACTTC. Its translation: CASSLVIWEQYF.

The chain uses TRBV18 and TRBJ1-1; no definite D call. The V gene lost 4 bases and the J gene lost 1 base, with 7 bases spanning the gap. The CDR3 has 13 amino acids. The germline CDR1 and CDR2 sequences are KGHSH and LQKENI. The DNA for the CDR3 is TGTGCCAGCTCACATGGGAGGAACACTGAAGCTTTCTTT. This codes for CASSHGRNTEAFF.

The CDR3: CASSPLGNTEAFF. CDR3 sequence (DNA): TGTGCCAGCAGCCCCTTGGGGAACACTGAAGCTTTCTTT. This chain connects TRBV6-6 to TRBJ1-1; D is uncertain. CDR3 length equals 13 residues. Germline values: CDR1 MNHNY, CDR2 SVGAGI (reference sequence). V was shortened by 6 bases and J by 1 base, with 9 bases between the two germline ends.

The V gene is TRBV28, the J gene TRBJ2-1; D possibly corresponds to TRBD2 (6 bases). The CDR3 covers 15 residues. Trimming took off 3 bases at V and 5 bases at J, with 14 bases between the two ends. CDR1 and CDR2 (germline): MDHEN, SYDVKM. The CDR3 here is CASSLGGMAHNEQFF. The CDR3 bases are TGTGCCAGCAGTTTGGGCGGGATGGCCCACAATGAGCAGTTCTTC.

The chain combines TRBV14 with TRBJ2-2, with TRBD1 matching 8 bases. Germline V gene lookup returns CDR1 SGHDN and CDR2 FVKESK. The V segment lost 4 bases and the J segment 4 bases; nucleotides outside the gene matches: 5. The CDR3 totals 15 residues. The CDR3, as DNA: TGTGCCAGCAGCCGATGGGACAGGCGCACCGGGGAGCTGTTTTTT. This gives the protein CASSRWDRRTGELFF.

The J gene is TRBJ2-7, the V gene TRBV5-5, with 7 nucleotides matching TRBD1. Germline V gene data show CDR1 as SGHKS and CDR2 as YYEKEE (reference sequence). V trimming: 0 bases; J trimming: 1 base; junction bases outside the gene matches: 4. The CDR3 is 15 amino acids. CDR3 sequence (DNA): TGTGCCAGCAGCTTGGTGGCAGGGGGTTCCTACGAGCAGTACTTC. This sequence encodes CASSLVAGGSYEQYF.

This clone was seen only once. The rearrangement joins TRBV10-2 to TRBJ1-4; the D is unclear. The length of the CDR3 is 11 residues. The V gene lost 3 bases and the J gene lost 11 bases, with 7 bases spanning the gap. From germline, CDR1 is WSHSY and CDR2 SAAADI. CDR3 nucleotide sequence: TGCGCCAGCAGTGACCTTGACAAACTGTTTTTT. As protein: CASSDLDKLFF.

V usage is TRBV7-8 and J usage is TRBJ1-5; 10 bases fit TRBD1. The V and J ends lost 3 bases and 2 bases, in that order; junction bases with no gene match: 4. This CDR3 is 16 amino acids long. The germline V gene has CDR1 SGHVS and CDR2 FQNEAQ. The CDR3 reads CASSFGDRGGNQPQHF. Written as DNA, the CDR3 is TGTGCCAGCAGCTTCGGGGACAGGGGTGGCAATCAGCCCCAGCATTTT.

The CDR3 region has the DNA TGTGCCAGCAGGGGACAGCGCTCCTACGAGCAGTACTTC. Its translation: CASRGQRSYEQYF. The chain joins TRBV5-4 to TRBJ2-7; 7 bases line up with TRBD1. CDR3 length equals 13 residues. CDR1 and CDR2 from the germline V gene are SGHNT and YYREEE (reference sequence). Losses at the gene ends were 5 bases for V and 0 bases for J; bases not matched to a gene: 2.

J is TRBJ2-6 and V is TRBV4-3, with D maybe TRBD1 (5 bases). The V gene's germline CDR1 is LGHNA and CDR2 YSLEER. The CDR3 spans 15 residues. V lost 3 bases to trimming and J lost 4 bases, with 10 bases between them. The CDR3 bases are TGCGCCAGCAGCCAGACAGCTGCCGGGGCCAACGTCCTGACTTTC. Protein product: CASSQTAAGANVLTF.

CDR3 protein: CASSLRTGEQYF. For the CDR3, the DNA is TGCGCCAGCAGCCTCCGGACAGGGGAGCAGTACTTC. This sequence joins TRBV5-1 and TRBJ2-7; 8 nucleotides match TRBD1. The CDR3 runs 12 residues. Germline V gene lookup returns CDR1 SGHRS and CDR2 YFSETQ. The V and J ends lost 4 bases and 7 bases, in that order; junction bases with no gene match: 4.

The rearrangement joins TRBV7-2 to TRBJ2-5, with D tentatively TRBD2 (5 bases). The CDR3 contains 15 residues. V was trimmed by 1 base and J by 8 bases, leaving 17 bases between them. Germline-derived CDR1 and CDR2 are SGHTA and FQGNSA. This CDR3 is CASSLGVTGRETQYF. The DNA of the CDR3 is TGTGCCAGCAGCTTAGGGGTCACGGGGAGAGAAACCCAGTACTTC.

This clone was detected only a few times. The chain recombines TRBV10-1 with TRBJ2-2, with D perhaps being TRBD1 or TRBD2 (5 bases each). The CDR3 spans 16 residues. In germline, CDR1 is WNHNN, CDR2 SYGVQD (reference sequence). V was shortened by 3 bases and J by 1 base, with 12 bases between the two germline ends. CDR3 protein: CASSDRGRLNTGELFF. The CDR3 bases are TGCGCCAGCAGTGACCGGGGCCGGTTGAACACCGGGGAGCTGTTTTTT.

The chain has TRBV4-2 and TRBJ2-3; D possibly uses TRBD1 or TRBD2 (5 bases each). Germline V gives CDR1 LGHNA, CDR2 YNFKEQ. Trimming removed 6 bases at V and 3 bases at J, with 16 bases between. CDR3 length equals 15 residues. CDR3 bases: TGTGCCAGCAGAGAGGGGCTAGCATTGACAGATACGCAGTATTTT. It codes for CASREGLALTDTQYF.

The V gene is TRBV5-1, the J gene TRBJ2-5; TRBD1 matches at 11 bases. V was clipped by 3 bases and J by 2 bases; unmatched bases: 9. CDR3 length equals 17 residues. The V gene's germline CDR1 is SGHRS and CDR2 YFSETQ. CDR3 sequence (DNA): TGCGCCAGCAGCTACCCCCGGGACAGGGGGGATCAAGAGACCCAGTACTTC. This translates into CASSYPRDRGDQETQYF.

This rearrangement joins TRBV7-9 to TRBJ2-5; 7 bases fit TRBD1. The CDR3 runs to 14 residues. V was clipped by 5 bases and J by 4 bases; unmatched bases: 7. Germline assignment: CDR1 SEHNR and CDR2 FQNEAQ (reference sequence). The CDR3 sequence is CASSPTGIAETQYF. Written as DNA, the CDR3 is TGTGCCAGCAGCCCGACAGGGATCGCAGAGACCCAGTACTTC.

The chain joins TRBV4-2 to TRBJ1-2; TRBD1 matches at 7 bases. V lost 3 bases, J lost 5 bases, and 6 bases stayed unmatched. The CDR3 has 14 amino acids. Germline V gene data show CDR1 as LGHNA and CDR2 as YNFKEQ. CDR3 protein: CASSQAWDSYGYTF. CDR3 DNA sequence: TGTGCCAGCAGCCAGGCGTGGGACAGTTATGGCTACACCTTC.